A selection of T cell receptor beta chains follows, all from one sample in a study of shared clonotypes between healthy human individuals. Sequencing used immunoSEQ multiplex PCR; TCRdb keeps in-frame clones, though not all of them. This table has over a million clones, 98% appearing once. Sequencing was done on a sample of naive CD4+ T cells sorted from blood. The receptors stem from a man aged 25-45 years in good health. Both conserved end residues are part of each CDR3. A D gene is named only where the DNA matches it firmly. Clone size, where shown, is once, few, many, or a class for clones that have expanded.

v_gene: TRBV5-4
j_gene: TRBJ1-1
abundance: -
d_gene: -
CDR3aa: CASSFGMSNTEAFF
CDR3nt: TGTGCCAGCAGCTTCGGAATGTCGAACACTGAAGCTTTCTTT

v_gene: TRBV5-1
j_gene: TRBJ2-1
abundance: -
d_gene: -
CDR3aa: CASSLAGSPSLNEQFF
CDR3nt: TGCGCCAGCAGCTTGGCCGGATCGCCCAGTCTCAATGAGCAGTTCTTC

v_gene: TRBV19
j_gene: TRBJ1-2
abundance: -
d_gene: TRBD1
CDR3aa: CASSPTGNGYTF
CDR3nt: TGTGCCAGTAGCCCGACAGGGAACGGCTACACCTTC

v_gene: TRBV7-9
j_gene: TRBJ2-3
abundance: -
d_gene: TRBD2
CDR3aa: CASSLLAGVLDTQYF
CDR3nt: TGTGCCAGCAGCTTACTAGCGGGAGTTCTAGATACGCAGTATTTT

v_gene: TRBV9
j_gene: TRBJ2-7
abundance: -
d_gene: -
CDR3aa: CASSVESGPPYEQYF
CDR3nt: TGTGCCAGCAGCGTAGAAAGCGGACCTCCCTACGAGCAGTACTTC

v_gene: TRBV7-6
j_gene: TRBJ2-3
abundance: once
d_gene: TRBD2
CDR3aa: CATARTSGNTDTQYF
CDR3nt: TGTGCCACCGCAAGGACTAGCGGTAACACAGATACGCAGTATTTT

v_gene: TRBV7-8
j_gene: TRBJ1-1
abundance: -
d_gene: -
CDR3aa: CASSYRWMNTEAFF
CDR3nt: TGTGCCAGCAGCTACCGTTGGATGAACACTGAAGCTTTCTTT

v_gene: TRBV7-9
j_gene: TRBJ1-1
abundance: -
d_gene: -
CDR3aa: CASSGGIREAFF
CDR3nt: TGTGCCAGCAGTGGAGGGATCCGTGAAGCTTTCTTT

v_gene: TRBV5-6
j_gene: TRBJ2-5
abundance: -
d_gene: -
CDR3aa: CASSAPRAGFQETQYF
CDR3nt: TGTGCCAGCAGCGCGCCGAGAGCAGGATTCCAAGAGACCCAGTACTTC

v_gene: TRBV5-4
j_gene: TRBJ1-1
abundance: once
d_gene: -
CDR3aa: CASSLDLGLGTEAFF
CDR3nt: TGTGCCAGCAGCTTGGATCTGGGGCTGGGCACTGAAGCTTTCTTT

v_gene: TRBV7-8
j_gene: TRBJ2-5
abundance: -
d_gene: TRBD2
CDR3aa: CASSLVGVTSAEETQYF
CDR3nt: TGTGCCAGCAGCCTAGTGGGCGTCACTAGCGCCGAAGAGACCCAGTACTTC

v_gene: TRBV7-2
j_gene: TRBJ1-3
abundance: once
d_gene: -
CDR3aa: CASSLEGLGNTIYF
CDR3nt: TGTGCCAGCAGCTTAGAGGGACTTGGAAACACCATATATTTT

v_gene: TRBV4-1
j_gene: TRBJ1-4
abundance: -
d_gene: -
CDR3aa: CASSQADNEKLFF
CDR3nt: TGCGCCAGCAGCCAAGCGGATAATGAAAAACTGTTTTTT

v_gene: TRBV5-1
j_gene: TRBJ2-3
abundance: -
d_gene: TRBD2
CDR3aa: CASSPPGLASDTQYF
CDR3nt: TGCGCCAGCAGCCCACCGGGACTAGCATCAGATACGCAGTATTTT

v_gene: TRBV27
j_gene: TRBJ2-5
abundance: -
d_gene: -
CDR3aa: CASSPTSAGPSYLSRQETQYF
CDR3nt: TGTGCCAGCAGTCCGACATCAGCGGGCCCTAGCTATCTTTCAAGGCAAGAGACCCAGTACTTC

v_gene: TRBV7-9
j_gene: TRBJ2-2
abundance: -
d_gene: TRBD2
CDR3aa: CASSLAGGTTGELFF
CDR3nt: TGTGCCAGCAGCTTAGCGGGAGGGACCACCGGGGAGCTGTTTTTT

v_gene: TRBV18
j_gene: TRBJ2-5
abundance: -
d_gene: -
CDR3aa: CASSPVPAGSLETQYF
CDR3nt: TGTGCCAGCTCACCGGTACCGGCGGGAAGTCTGGAGACCCAGTACTTC

v_gene: TRBV19
j_gene: TRBJ1-2
abundance: -
d_gene: -
CDR3aa: CASSVRQARSYGYTF
CDR3nt: TGTGCCAGTAGTGTTCGACAGGCACGGAGCTATGGCTACACCTTC

v_gene: TRBV6-6
j_gene: TRBJ2-1
abundance: -
d_gene: -
CDR3aa: CASRDTSSYNEQFF
CDR3nt: TGTGCCAGCAGGGACACGAGCTCCTACAATGAGCAGTTCTTC

v_gene: TRBV7-6
j_gene: TRBJ2-3
abundance: -
d_gene: TRBD2
CDR3aa: CASSPIAGGPTDTQYF
CDR3nt: TGTGCCAGCAGTCCGATAGCGGGAGGGCCCACAGATACGCAGTATTTT

v_gene: TRBV15
j_gene: TRBJ2-7
abundance: -
d_gene: -
CDR3aa: CATSREPDTAYEQYF
CDR3nt: TGTGCCACCAGCAGAGAACCAGACACAGCCTACGAGCAGTACTTC

v_gene: TRBV10-3
j_gene: TRBJ1-1
abundance: -
d_gene: -
CDR3aa: CASAGSGEGTEAFF
CDR3nt: TGTGCCTCCGCGGGGTCAGGGGAGGGCACTGAAGCTTTCTTT

v_gene: TRBV18
j_gene: TRBJ2-1
abundance: -
d_gene: TRBD2
CDR3aa: CASSPPSGRYNEQFF
CDR3nt: TGTGCCAGCTCACCACCTAGCGGGAGGTACAATGAGCAGTTCTTC

v_gene: TRBV6-6
j_gene: TRBJ1-5
abundance: -
d_gene: -
CDR3aa: CASSAGYSNQPQHF
CDR3nt: TGTGCCAGCAGCGCAGGGTATAGCAATCAGCCCCAGCATTTT

v_gene: TRBV5-5
j_gene: TRBJ2-5
abundance: -
d_gene: -
CDR3aa: CASSPVGDQETQYF
CDR3nt: TGTGCCAGCAGCCCCGTGGGGGACCAAGAGACCCAGTACTTC

v_gene: TRBV5-1
j_gene: TRBJ2-5
abundance: -
d_gene: -
CDR3aa: CASTLGRGPLQYF
CDR3nt: TGCGCCAGCACCCTAGGCAGGGGACCCCTCCAGTACTTC

v_gene: TRBV2
j_gene: TRBJ2-1
abundance: -
d_gene: -
CDR3aa: CASSEFRGSYNEQFF
CDR3nt: TGTGCCAGCAGTGAGTTCAGGGGAAGTTACAATGAGCAGTTCTTC

v_gene: TRBV12-5
j_gene: TRBJ2-4
abundance: -
d_gene: TRBD1
CDR3aa: CASGRDRGYLYF
CDR3nt: TGTGCTAGTGGCCGGGACAGGGGGTATCTGTACTTC

v_gene: TRBV21-1
j_gene: TRBJ1-2
abundance: -
d_gene: -
CDR3aa: CASRLGNYGYTF
CDR3nt: TGTGCCAGCAGGCTGGGGAACTATGGCTACACCTTC

v_gene: TRBV9
j_gene: TRBJ2-3
abundance: -
d_gene: TRBD2
CDR3aa: CASSVPIPGLAGDTQYF
CDR3nt: TGTGCCAGCAGCGTCCCGATTCCGGGACTAGCGGGAGATACGCAGTATTTT

v_gene: TRBV18
j_gene: TRBJ1-1
abundance: -
d_gene: -
CDR3aa: CASSPPSISEAFF
CDR3nt: TGTGCCAGCTCACCCCCTAGTATCTCTGAAGCTTTCTTT

v_gene: TRBV30
j_gene: TRBJ2-7
abundance: -
d_gene: -
CDR3aa: CAWNMGLDYEQYF
CDR3nt: TGTGCCTGGAATATGGGGCTTGACTACGAGCAGTACTTC

v_gene: TRBV29-1
j_gene: TRBJ2-3
abundance: -
d_gene: TRBD2
CDR3aa: CSVRTSGPVGDTQYF
CDR3nt: TGCAGCGTACGGACTAGCGGGCCAGTGGGAGATACGCAGTATTTT

v_gene: TRBV6-5
j_gene: TRBJ2-7
abundance: few
d_gene: -
CDR3aa: CASSYGGGSSGEQYF
CDR3nt: TGTGCCAGCAGTTACGGGGGCGGGAGCTCTGGCGAGCAGTACTTC

v_gene: TRBV11-3
j_gene: TRBJ2-2
abundance: -
d_gene: -
CDR3aa: CASSTGSALHTGELFF
CDR3nt: TGTGCCAGCTCCACTGGTAGCGCCTTGCACACCGGGGAGCTGTTTTTT

v_gene: TRBV28
j_gene: TRBJ1-4
abundance: -
d_gene: -
CDR3aa: CATRGPYNEKLFF
CDR3nt: TGTGCCACGCGGGGACCCTACAATGAAAAACTGTTTTTT

v_gene: TRBV9
j_gene: TRBJ2-1
abundance: -
d_gene: -
CDR3aa: CASSITPGHSGEQFF
CDR3nt: TGTGCCAGCAGCATAACTCCGGGACATTCTGGTGAGCAGTTCTTC

v_gene: TRBV2
j_gene: TRBJ1-4
abundance: -
d_gene: -
CDR3aa: CASSVGGGYGEKLFF
CDR3nt: TGTGCCAGCAGTGTCGGTGGAGGGTACGGAGAAAAACTGTTTTTT

v_gene: TRBV18
j_gene: TRBJ2-2
abundance: -
d_gene: -
CDR3aa: CASSPVRGTGELFF
CDR3nt: TGTGCCAGCTCACCAGTTAGGGGCACCGGGGAGCTGTTTTTT

v_gene: TRBV10-3
j_gene: TRBJ2-1
abundance: -
d_gene: -
CDR3aa: CATRGDNEQFF
CDR3nt: TGTGCCACCCGCGGGGACAATGAGCAGTTCTTC

v_gene: TRBV5-5
j_gene: TRBJ2-7
abundance: -
d_gene: -
CDR3aa: CASGDRGSVEQYF
CDR3nt: TGTGCCAGTGGGGATCGAGGGTCGGTCGAGCAGTACTTC

v_gene: TRBV30
j_gene: TRBJ1-5
abundance: -
d_gene: TRBD1
CDR3aa: CAWSVRTGVVQPQHF
CDR3nt: TGTGCCTGGAGTGTACGGACAGGGGTTGTGCAGCCCCAGCATTTT

v_gene: TRBV5-1
j_gene: TRBJ2-3
abundance: -
d_gene: TRBD1
CDR3aa: CASSGGTGVENTQYF
CDR3nt: TGCGCCAGCAGCGGCGGGACAGGGGTAGAGAATACGCAGTATTTT

v_gene: TRBV6-6
j_gene: TRBJ1-5
abundance: -
d_gene: -
CDR3aa: CASSYDGINQPQHF
CDR3nt: TGTGCCAGCAGTTACGATGGTATAAATCAGCCCCAGCATTTT

v_gene: TRBV30
j_gene: TRBJ1-2
abundance: few
d_gene: -
CDR3aa: CAWDRDTNYGYTF
CDR3nt: TGTGCCTGGGACCGGGACACCAACTATGGCTACACCTTC

v_gene: TRBV5-1
j_gene: TRBJ2-7
abundance: -
d_gene: TRBD1
CDR3aa: CASSLGSGQVGEQYF
CDR3nt: TGCGCCAGCAGCTTGGGCTCTGGACAGGTAGGCGAGCAGTACTTC

v_gene: TRBV28
j_gene: TRBJ2-6
abundance: -
d_gene: -
CDR3aa: CASSLMSTSGANVLTF
CDR3nt: TGTGCCAGCAGTCTCATGTCCACCTCTGGGGCCAACGTCCTGACTTTC

v_gene: TRBV29-1
j_gene: TRBJ1-5
abundance: -
d_gene: TRBD1
CDR3aa: CSVRGTGNQPQHF
CDR3nt: TGCAGCGTGAGGGGGACAGGGAATCAGCCCCAGCATTTT

v_gene: TRBV18
j_gene: TRBJ2-1
abundance: -
d_gene: TRBD1
CDR3aa: CASSPLPGQGAGRSYNEQFF
CDR3nt: TGTGCCAGCTCACCACTTCCGGGACAGGGTGCCGGTCGCTCCTACAATGAGCAGTTCTTC

v_gene: TRBV28
j_gene: TRBJ2-7
abundance: -
d_gene: TRBD1
CDR3aa: CASSPHRDRGRYEQYF
CDR3nt: TGTGCCAGCAGTCCCCATCGGGACAGGGGGAGGTACGAGCAGTACTTC

v_gene: TRBV28
j_gene: TRBJ2-7
abundance: -
d_gene: TRBD2
CDR3aa: CASSRSGRALEQYF
CDR3nt: TGTGCCAGCAGCCGTAGCGGGAGGGCCCTCGAGCAGTACTTC

v_gene: TRBV19
j_gene: TRBJ1-5
abundance: once
d_gene: -
CDR3aa: CASGLRSSNQPQHF
CDR3nt: TGTGCCAGTGGATTAAGGTCCAGCAATCAGCCCCAGCATTTT

v_gene: TRBV9
j_gene: TRBJ2-7
abundance: -
d_gene: TRBD2
CDR3aa: CASSVSGSAYEQYF
CDR3nt: TGTGCCAGCAGCGTTAGCGGGAGTGCCTACGAGCAGTACTTC

v_gene: TRBV20-1
j_gene: TRBJ1-2
abundance: once
d_gene: -
CDR3aa: CSASLRGGYTF
CDR3nt: TGCAGTGCTAGCTTACGGGGTGGCTACACCTTC

v_gene: TRBV29-1
j_gene: TRBJ2-2
abundance: -
d_gene: -
CDR3aa: CSVAGRGQSNTGELFF
CDR3nt: TGCAGCGTTGCGGGGCGGGGACAGTCTAACACCGGGGAGCTGTTTTTT

v_gene: TRBV18
j_gene: TRBJ2-5
abundance: -
d_gene: TRBD2
CDR3aa: CASSPKVASGGARETQYF
CDR3nt: TGTGCCAGCTCACCAAAGGTCGCTAGCGGGGGGGCCCGTGAGACCCAGTACTTC

v_gene: TRBV7-9
j_gene: TRBJ1-4
abundance: -
d_gene: -
CDR3aa: CASSLEGGVSEKLFF
CDR3nt: TGTGCCAGCAGCTTAGAGGGGGGAGTCAGTGAAAAACTGTTTTTT